This TCR beta chain stems from a study of Tregs in tolerant kidney transplant recipients. Germline V gene data show CDR1 as SGHNT and CDR2 as YENEEA. The J segment lost 2 bases and the V segment lost 5 bases, leaving 7 bases of the junction unmatched. CDR3 length equals 16 residues. Unstimulated Tregs (CD4+CD25+CD127-) and CD4+CD25- non-Tregs were sorted from PBMCs. Assay used: immunoSEQ multiplex PCR; TCRdb lists only in-frame clones, some missing. The table has about 110,000 clones, around 89% seen once; the top ten hold more than 0.3%. About this clone: What it recognizes is unknown.

Findings and caveats of the study: Changing PCR primers prevented nucleotide comparison between some patients' samples.

The sequences come from CD4+ T cells from blood, collected before the transplant. The chain combines TRBV11-3 with TRBJ2-2, with TRBD1 matching 8 bases. The source is a human donor who received a combined kidney and bone marrow transplant. CDR3 coding DNA: TGTGCCAGCAGCCCCCGGACAGGGTCCAACACCGGGGAGCTGTTTTTT. Amino acid sequence: CASSPRTGSNTGELFF. The full variable domain, completed using reference TRBV11-3 and TRBJ2-2, is EAGVVQSPRYKIIEKKQPVAFWCNPISGHNTLYWYLQNLGQGPELLIRYENEEAVDDSQLPKDRFSAERLKGVDSTLKIQPAELGDSAVYLCASSPRTGSNTGELFFGEGSRLTVL.